The 12 T cell receptor beta chains given below trace back to one sample, sequenced in a study of cytomegalovirus exposure and HLA in healthy donors. Both 60 Vbeta primers and 13 Jbeta primers went into the PCR. The method was immunoSEQ multiplex PCR; TCRdb's version includes in-frame clones alone and lacks a portion of them. The data show roughly 100,000 clones, with 75% to 90% seen just once and around 6.9% held by the top ten. Sequenced material: PBMCs. The receptors come from a man aged 25-45 years in good health and CMV-seropositive.

The chain uses TRBV11-2 and TRBJ2-3, with a possible D match to TRBD2 (5 bases). The CDR3 runs 14 residues. Germline lookup yields CDR1 SGHAT and CDR2 FQNNGV. The V end lost 2 bases, the J end lost 6 bases, and 12 bases lay between the germline ends. This CDR3 reads CASSLRSVIDTQYF. The CDR3 nucleotides read TGTGCCAGCAGCTTACGTAGCGTCATCGATACGCAGTATTTT.

The rearrangement joins TRBV7-8 to TRBJ2-3; D gene uncertain. Germline lookup yields CDR1 SGHVS and CDR2 FQNEAQ. Deletions cut 4 bases from V and 0 bases from J, with 17 bases between. The CDR3 runs to 17 residues. The CDR3 DNA reads TGTGCCAGCAGCTCCGCCCACCGAGCGCCAAGCACAGATACGCAGTATTTT. Its translation is CASSSAHRAPSTDTQYF.

This sequence joins TRBV9 and TRBJ1-6; D is unresolved. Per the germline V gene, CDR1 is SGDLS and CDR2 is YYNGEE. There are 16 residues in the CDR3. V lost 0 bases, J lost 0 bases, and 7 bases lay in between. The CDR3 DNA reads TGTGCCAGCAGCGTAGGAGCGAGCTCCTATAATTCACCCCTCCACTTT. As protein: CASSVGASSYNSPLHF. Together with reference TRBV9 and TRBJ1-6, the CDR3 gives the full variable domain: DSGVTQTPKHLITATGQRVTLRCSPRSGDLSVYWYQQSLDQGLQFLIQYYNGEERAKGNILERFSAQQFPDLHSELNLSSLELGDSALYFCASSVGASSYNSPLHFGNGTRLTVT.

J is TRBJ1-2 and V is TRBV10-1, with TRBD1 as a possible D gene (6 bases). Between the trimmed V and J ends, which lost 3 bases and 3 bases, there was a span of 8 bases. This CDR3 comprises 13 residues. Germline V lookup: CDR1 WNHNN, CDR2 SYGVQD (reference sequence). The CDR3 DNA is TGCGCCAGCAGTGACAGGGGAGACTATGGCTACACCTTC. Translated: CASSDRGDYGYTF.

V is TRBV30 and J is TRBJ2-2; possible D gene TRBD1, 5 bases. Germline CDR1 is GTSNPN and CDR2 is SVGIG (reference sequence). Trimming stripped 0 bases from V and 6 bases from J, with 8 bases between. CDR3 length equals 13 residues. The CDR3 region is CAWSVGEAGELFF. The DNA of the CDR3 is TGTGCCTGGAGTGTAGGGGAAGCCGGGGAGCTGTTTTTT.

This clone was detected only a few times. The chain combines TRBV7-9 with TRBJ2-7; the match to TRBD1 covers 8 bases. The CDR3 extends over 14 amino acids. Germline-derived CDR1 and CDR2 are SEHNR and FQNEAQ (reference sequence). V was clipped by 5 bases and J by 2 bases; unmatched bases: 5. CDR3 sequence reads: CASSPGTGAYEQYF. Written as DNA, the CDR3 is TGTGCCAGCAGCCCCGGGACAGGAGCCTACGAGCAGTACTTC.

This clone was found once. The chain combines TRBV5-4 with TRBJ2-3; 9 bases are shared with TRBD2. This CDR3 spans 18 amino acids. Germline loops: CDR1 SGHNT, CDR2 YYREEE (reference sequence). V shed 4 bases and J 1 base; nucleotides not matched to a gene: 13. In nucleotides, the CDR3 is TGTGCCAGCAGCAACGGGGGACTTGCGGGGGGGGGCACAGATACGCAGTATTTT. The encoded protein is CASSNGGLAGGGTDTQYF.

V gene TRBV6-5 combines with J gene TRBJ2-3; unclear D gene. This CDR3 spans 14 amino acids. The ends were cut back, 0 bases at V and 4 bases at J, with 8 bases in the middle. Germline CDR1 is MNHEY and CDR2 is SVGAGI. For the CDR3, the DNA is TGTGCCAGCAGTTACTCGGGCCATGCAGATACGCAGTATTTT. Its translation is CASSYSGHADTQYF.

The chain joins TRBV5-1 to TRBJ2-2; 10 bases match TRBD1. Looked up from germline, CDR1 is SGHRS and CDR2 is YFSETQ. The J segment lost 6 bases and the V segment lost 2 bases, leaving 4 bases of the junction unmatched. The CDR3 has 15 residues. CDR3 nucleotides: TGCGCCAGCAGCTTAGAAGGACAGGGGGCCGGGGAGCTGTTTTTT. It is translated as CASSLEGQGAGELFF.

For this clone: Other DNA sequences in this sample translate to the same CDR3. The rearrangement uses TRBV25-1 and TRBJ2-2; tentative D call: TRBD1 (6 bases). Germline V CDR1 and CDR2: MGHDK, SYGVNS. Trimming removed 2 bases at V and 4 bases at J, with 14 bases between. There are 16 residues in the CDR3. CDR3 loop: CASSEVRGRGTGELFF. The CDR3 DNA is TGTGCCAGCAGTGAAGTCAGGGGCCGCGGCACCGGGGAGCTGTTTTTT.

The chain joins TRBV5-8 to TRBJ2-2; TRBD2 aligns across 7 bases. CDR3 length: 15 amino acids. Germline CDR1 SGHTS, CDR2 YDEGEE. The junction had 2 bases not matched to a gene; V was cut back by 3 bases and J by 0 bases. As DNA, the CDR3 is TGTGCCAGCAGCTGGGGAGGGACGAACACCGGGGAGCTGTTTTTT. The encoded protein is CASSWGGTNTGELFF.

The DNA for the CDR3 is TGTGCCAGCGCCAGGCCATGGGGGGTCCTCGAGCAGTACTTC. The encoded protein is CASARPWGVLEQYF. The rearrangement links TRBV11-2 to TRBJ2-5, with a possible D match to TRBD2 (6 bases). The J call may not be correct, given that the DNA end is closer to TRBJ2-7. Germline CDR1 reads SGHAT; CDR2 reads FQNNGV. The CDR3 is 14 amino acids.